One sample yielded the 10 T cell receptor beta chains listed below, sequenced in a study of neoadjuvant anti-PD-1 for oral cavity cancer. Produced via immunoSEQ multiplex PCR; TCRdb's table is partial and in-frame only. The sample shows about 68,000 clones, about 88% of them seen only once. Documented time point: after neoadjuvant nivolumab, at surgical resection. This material consisted of PBMCs, taken after nivolumab (anti-PD-1) treatment. The receptors derive from a person between 40 and 79 years old with oral cavity squamous cell carcinoma.

The rearrangement joins TRBV25-1 to TRBJ2-7; 9 bases are shared with TRBD2. The CDR3 loop spans 13 amino acids. Unmatched junction bases numbered 4, after V lost 3 bases and J lost 7 bases. CDR1 MGHDK and CDR2 SYGVNS come from the germline V gene. CDR3 region: CASSEAGGREQYF. The CDR3 DNA reads as TGTGCCAGCAGTGAGGCGGGAGGGAGGGAGCAGTACTTC.

This chain connects TRBV20-1 to TRBJ2-1, with D uncertain. The CDR3 is made up of 10 amino acids. V was pared by 7 bases and J by 6 bases, with 7 bases between. Looked up from germline, CDR1 is DFQATT and CDR2 is SNEGSKA (reference sequence). In nucleotides, the CDR3 is TGCAGTGGAGGAGTCAATGAGCAGTTCTTC. It encodes CSGGVNEQFF.

The chain has TRBV11-2 and TRBJ2-3, with a tentative D call TRBD1 (6 bases). The germline V and J ends were trimmed by 5 bases and 6 bases, with 9 bases remaining between them. This CDR3 comprises 12 residues. Germline V gives CDR1 SGHAT, CDR2 FQNNGV. CDR3 DNA: TGTGCCAGCAGCCAGACAGGTGATACGCAGTATTTT. Amino acid sequence: CASSQTGDTQYF.

A single count supports this clone. This chain's CDR3 is CASSSARSSGRSFNEQFF. Written as DNA, the CDR3 is TGTGCCAGCAGCTCCGCACGGTCTAGCGGGAGAAGTTTCAATGAGCAGTTCTTC. The chain links TRBV21-1 to TRBJ2-1; the listed D gene, TRBD2, was not tested against the DNA. TRBV21-1 is described as a pseudogene. The CDR3 loop spans 18 amino acids.

The sample holds one count of this clone. The chain uses TRBV7-6 and TRBJ2-2, with D perhaps TRBD2 (6 bases). V shed 4 bases and J shed 3 bases, with 12 bases lying between them. Germline-derived CDR1 and CDR2 are SGHVS and FNYEAQ. The CDR3 contains 15 residues. Here the CDR3 DNA reads TGTGCCAGCAGCTCCCCGGGACTCGACACCGGGGAGCTGTTTTTT. Translation: CASSSPGLDTGELFF.

The rearrangement uses TRBV28 and TRBJ1-3, with D perhaps matching TRBD1 (5 bases). Trimming took 3 bases from V and 4 from J, leaving 10 bases between them. The CDR3 loop spans 14 amino acids. Germline assignment: CDR1 MDHEN and CDR2 SYDVKM. CDR3 amino acids: CASSLRGDGNTIYF. CDR3 bases: TGTGCCAGCAGTTTGAGGGGAGACGGAAACACCATATATTTT.

V usage is TRBV4-1 and J usage is TRBJ2-7; 8 bases fit TRBD2. Germline CDR1 MGHRA, CDR2 YSYEKL. Trimming removed 3 bases from V and 2 bases from J; junction bases left unmatched: 6. This CDR3 has 15 amino acids. The chain's CDR3 is CASSHGDGRAYEQYF. As DNA, the CDR3 is TGCGCCAGCAGCCACGGGGACGGGAGGGCCTACGAGCAGTACTTC.

The chain uses TRBV7-6 and TRBJ1-1, with 9 bases lining up with TRBD1. Germline V gene data show CDR1 as SGHVS and CDR2 as FNYEAQ. The CDR3 has 16 amino acids. Unmatched junction bases numbered 7, after V lost 5 bases and J lost 0 bases. As DNA, the CDR3 is TGTGCCAGCAGCCCGGGACAGGGTGGTTTGAACACTGAAGCTTTCTTT. This translates into CASSPGQGGLNTEAFF. Complete variable domain (other parts from reference TRBV7-6 and TRBJ1-1): GAGVSQSPRYKVTKRGQDVALRCDPISGHVSLYWYRQALGQGPEFLTYFNYEAQQDKSGLPNDRFSAERPEGSISTLTIQRTEQRDSAMYRCASSPGQGGLNTEAFFGQGTRLTVV.

V gene TRBV6-5 combines with J gene TRBJ1-4; D remains ambiguous. Trimming left V 4 bases short and J 7 bases short, with 10 bases between. CDR1 and CDR2 (germline): MNHEY, SVGAGI. This CDR3 region has 13 residues. The CDR3 reads CASSFSRAEKLFF. The CDR3 bases are TGTGCCAGCAGTTTTTCACGGGCTGAAAAACTGTTTTTT.

The chain combines TRBV5-5 with TRBJ2-5, with D tentatively TRBD2 (6 bases). V was clipped by 4 bases and J by 5 bases, with 12 bases between them. Germline V gene lookup returns CDR1 SGHKS and CDR2 YYEKEE (reference sequence). This CDR3 has 13 residues. The CDR3, as DNA: TGTGCCAGCAGCCGGAGGGCGGAGGAGACCCAGTACTTC. This sequence encodes CASSRRAEETQYF. The full variable domain, with the rest looked up from reference TRBV5-5 and TRBJ2-5, is DAGVTQSPTHLIKTRGQQVTLRCSPISGHKSVSWYQQVLGQGPQFIFQYYEKEERGRGNFPDRFSARQFPNYSSELNVNALLLGDSALYLCASSRRAEETQYFGPGTRLLVL.